The clone carrying this T cell receptor beta chain was recorded many times. The antigen remains unidentified. This sample is part of a study of spatial heterogeneity in lung cancer. Study-level results: More often at tumor resection than at routine follow-up, ubiquitous expanded tumor TCRs were detected in the blood.

As to time point: sample taken at primary tumor resection. Extraction of whole RNA from tumor, nontumor lung or frozen PBMC preceded unsorted sequencing. On each TCR cDNA molecule, a unique molecular identifier was present. From the 5' RACE reads, TCRdb called clonotypes with MiXCR, one entry per CDR3 protein. The sample has over 10,000 distinct CDR3 sequences, 3.5% to 4% seen once. CDR3 length: 13 residues. CDR1 is LGHDT, CDR2 YNNKEL, per germline (reference sequence). V lost 4 bases and J lost 7, with 11 bases in between. Sequencing was performed on PBMCs, taken at surgery. The sequence derives from a male donor with early-stage non-small cell lung cancer. The rearrangement uses TRBV3-1 and TRBJ2-4; no clear D gene. CDR3 coding DNA: TGTGCCAGCAGCCCCCCTGTTGGGAACATTCAGTACTTC. This sequence encodes CASSPPVGNIQYF.